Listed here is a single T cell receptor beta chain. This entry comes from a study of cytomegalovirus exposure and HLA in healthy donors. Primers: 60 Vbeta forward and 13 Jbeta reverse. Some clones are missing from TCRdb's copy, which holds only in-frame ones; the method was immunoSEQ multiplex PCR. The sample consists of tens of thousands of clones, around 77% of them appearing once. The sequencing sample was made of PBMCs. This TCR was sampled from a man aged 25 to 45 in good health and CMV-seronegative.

CDR3 protein: CASSLQGPGELFF. In DNA, the CDR3 is TGTGCCAGCAGCCTACAGGGTCCCGGGGAGCTGTTTTTT. The rearrangement uses TRBV11-2 and TRBJ2-2; TRBD1 is a possible D gene (6 bases). With 5 bases removed from V and 6 bases from J, the gap between germline ends came to 10 bases. The germline V gene has CDR1 SGHAT and CDR2 FQNNGV. CDR3 size: 13 residues.